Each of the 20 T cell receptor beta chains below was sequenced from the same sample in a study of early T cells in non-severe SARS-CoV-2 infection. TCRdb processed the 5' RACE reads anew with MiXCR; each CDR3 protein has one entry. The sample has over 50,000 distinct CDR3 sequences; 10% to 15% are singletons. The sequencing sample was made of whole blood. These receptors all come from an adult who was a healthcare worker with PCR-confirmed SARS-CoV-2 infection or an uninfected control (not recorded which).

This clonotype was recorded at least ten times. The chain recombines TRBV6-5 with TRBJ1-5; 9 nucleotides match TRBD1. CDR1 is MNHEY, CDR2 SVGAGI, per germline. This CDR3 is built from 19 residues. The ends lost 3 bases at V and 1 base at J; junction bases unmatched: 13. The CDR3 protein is CASSYRDRAPGRSNQPQHF. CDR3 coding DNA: TGTGCCAGCAGTTATAGGGACAGGGCACCGGGTCGGAGCAATCAGCCCCAGCATTTT.

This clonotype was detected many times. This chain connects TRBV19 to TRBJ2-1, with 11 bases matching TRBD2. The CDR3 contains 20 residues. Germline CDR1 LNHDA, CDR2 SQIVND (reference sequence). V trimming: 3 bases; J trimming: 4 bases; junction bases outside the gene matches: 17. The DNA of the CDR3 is TGTGCCAGTAGTATGGCCCTAAGACTAGCGGGAACGTCAGAATACAATGAGCAGTTCTTC. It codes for CASSMALRLAGTSEYNEQFF.

The CDR3 coding sequence is TGTGCCAGCAGCCCAGGGGTGGTCGGCAATCAGCCCCAGCATTTT. It yields the protein CASSPGVVGNQPQHF. The chain employs TRBV9 and TRBJ1-5, with TRBD1 as a possible D gene (6 bases). The CDR3 loop spans 15 amino acids. V dropped 4 bases and J dropped 2 bases, with 13 bases sitting between them. From germline, CDR1 is SGDLS and CDR2 YYNGEE. Using reference TRBV9 and TRBJ1-5 for the parts outside the CDR3, the full variable domain is DSGVTQTPKHLITATGQRVTLRCSPRSGDLSVYWYQQSLDQGLQFLIQYYNGEERAKGNILERFSAQQFPDLHSELNLSSLELGDSALYFCASSPGVVGNQPQHFGDGTRLSIL.

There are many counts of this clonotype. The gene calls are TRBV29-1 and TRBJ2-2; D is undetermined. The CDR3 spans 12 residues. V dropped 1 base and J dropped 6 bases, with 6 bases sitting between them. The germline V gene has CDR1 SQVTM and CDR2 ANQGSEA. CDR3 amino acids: CSVEGRSGELFF. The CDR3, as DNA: TGCAGCGTTGAAGGTCGATCCGGGGAGCTGTTTTTT.

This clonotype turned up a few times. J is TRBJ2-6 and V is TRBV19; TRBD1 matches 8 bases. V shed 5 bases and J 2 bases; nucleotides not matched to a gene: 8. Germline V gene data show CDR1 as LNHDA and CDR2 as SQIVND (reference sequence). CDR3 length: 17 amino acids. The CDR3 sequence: CASSPGQGITGANVLTF. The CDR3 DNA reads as TGTGCCAGTAGTCCCGGACAGGGAATAACTGGGGCCAACGTCCTGACTTTC.

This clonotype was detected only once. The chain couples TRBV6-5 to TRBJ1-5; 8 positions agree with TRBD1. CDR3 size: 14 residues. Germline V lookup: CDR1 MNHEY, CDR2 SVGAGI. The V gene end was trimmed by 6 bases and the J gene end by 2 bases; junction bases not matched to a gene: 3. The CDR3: CASSKTGGNQPQHF. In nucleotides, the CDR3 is TGTGCCAGCAGCAAGACAGGGGGCAATCAGCCCCAGCATTTT.

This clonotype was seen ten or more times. The CDR3 reads CASSVPGTTKWATQYF. CDR3 DNA sequence: TGTGCCAGCAGCGTTCCCGGGACTACAAAATGGGCGACCCAGTACTTC. This chain links TRBV7-8 with TRBJ2-5; 7 positions agree with TRBD2. V trimming: 5 bases; J trimming: 7 bases; junction bases outside the gene matches: 16. The germline V gene encodes CDR1 SGHVS and CDR2 FQNEAQ. The CDR3 runs 16 residues.

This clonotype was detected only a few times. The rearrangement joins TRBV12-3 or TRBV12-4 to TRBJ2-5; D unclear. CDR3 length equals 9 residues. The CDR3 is CGNQETQYF. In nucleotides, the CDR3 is TGTGGCAACCAAGAGACCCAGTACTTC.

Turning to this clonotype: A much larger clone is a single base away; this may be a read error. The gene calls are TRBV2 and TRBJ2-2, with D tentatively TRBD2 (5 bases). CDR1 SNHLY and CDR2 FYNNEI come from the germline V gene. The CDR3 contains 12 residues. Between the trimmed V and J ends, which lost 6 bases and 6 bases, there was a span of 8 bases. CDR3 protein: CASRLEPGELFF. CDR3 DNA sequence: TGTGCCAGCAGACTAGAGCCCGGGGAGCTGTTTTTT.

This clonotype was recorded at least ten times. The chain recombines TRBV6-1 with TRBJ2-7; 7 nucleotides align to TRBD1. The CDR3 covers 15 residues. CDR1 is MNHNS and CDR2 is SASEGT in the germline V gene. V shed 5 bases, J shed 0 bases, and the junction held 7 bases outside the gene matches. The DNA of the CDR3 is TGTGCCAGCAGTTTTAGCCGACAGGGCTCCTACGAGCAGTACTTC. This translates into CASSFSRQGSYEQYF.

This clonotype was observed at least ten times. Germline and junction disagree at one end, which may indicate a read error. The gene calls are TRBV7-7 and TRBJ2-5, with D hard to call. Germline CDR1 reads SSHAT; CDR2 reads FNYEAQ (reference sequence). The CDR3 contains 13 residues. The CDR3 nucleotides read TGTGCTAGCAGCTCCGGGCTCCAAGAGACCCAGTACTTC. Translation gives CASSSGLQETQYF.

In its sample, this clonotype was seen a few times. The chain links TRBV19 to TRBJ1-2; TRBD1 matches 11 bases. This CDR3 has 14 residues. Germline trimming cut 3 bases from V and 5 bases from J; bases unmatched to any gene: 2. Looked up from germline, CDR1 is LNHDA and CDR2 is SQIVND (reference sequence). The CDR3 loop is CASSIGQGAYGYTF. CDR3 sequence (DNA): TGTGCCAGTAGTATCGGACAGGGGGCTTATGGCTACACCTTC.

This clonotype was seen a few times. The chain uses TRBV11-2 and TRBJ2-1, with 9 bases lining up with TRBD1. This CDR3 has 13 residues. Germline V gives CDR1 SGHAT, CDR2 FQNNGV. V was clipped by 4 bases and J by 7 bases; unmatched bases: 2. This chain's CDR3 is CASSYGQGNEQFF. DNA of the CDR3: TGTGCCAGCAGCTACGGACAGGGGAATGAGCAGTTCTTC.

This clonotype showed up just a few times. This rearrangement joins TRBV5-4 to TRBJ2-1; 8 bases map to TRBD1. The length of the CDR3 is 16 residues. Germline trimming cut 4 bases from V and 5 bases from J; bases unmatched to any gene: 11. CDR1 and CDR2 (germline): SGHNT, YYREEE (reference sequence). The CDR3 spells CASSRTGYSFDNEQFF. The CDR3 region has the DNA TGTGCCAGCAGCAGGACAGGGTATTCGTTCGACAATGAGCAGTTCTTC.

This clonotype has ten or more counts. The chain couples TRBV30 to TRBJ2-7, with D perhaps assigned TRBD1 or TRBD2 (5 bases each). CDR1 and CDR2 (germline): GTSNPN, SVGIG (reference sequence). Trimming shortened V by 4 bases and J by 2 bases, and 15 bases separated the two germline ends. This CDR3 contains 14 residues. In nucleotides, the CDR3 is TGTGCCTGGAACCCGGGACGGGGCCCCTACGAGCAGTACTTC. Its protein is CAWNPGRGPYEQYF.

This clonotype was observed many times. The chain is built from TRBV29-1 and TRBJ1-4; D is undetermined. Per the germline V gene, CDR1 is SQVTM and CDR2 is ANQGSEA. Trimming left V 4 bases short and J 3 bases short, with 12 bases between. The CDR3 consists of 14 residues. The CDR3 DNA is TGCAGCGTTGGGTTGCCCGGAGCTAATGAAAAACTGTTTTTT. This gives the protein CSVGLPGANEKLFF. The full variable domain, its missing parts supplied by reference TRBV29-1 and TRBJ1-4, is SAVISQKPSRDICQRGTSLTIQCQVDSQVTMMFWYRQQPGQSLTLIATANQGSEATYESGFVIDKFPISRPNLTFSTLTVSNMSPEDSSIYLCSVGLPGANEKLFFGSGTQLSVL.

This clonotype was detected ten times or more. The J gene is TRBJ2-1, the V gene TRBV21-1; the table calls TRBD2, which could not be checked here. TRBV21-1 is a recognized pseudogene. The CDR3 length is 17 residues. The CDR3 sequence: CASRSCVRGPLPNEQFF. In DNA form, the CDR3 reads TGTGCCAGCAGATCATGTGTTCGGGGCCCGCTTCCCAATGAGCAGTTCTTC.

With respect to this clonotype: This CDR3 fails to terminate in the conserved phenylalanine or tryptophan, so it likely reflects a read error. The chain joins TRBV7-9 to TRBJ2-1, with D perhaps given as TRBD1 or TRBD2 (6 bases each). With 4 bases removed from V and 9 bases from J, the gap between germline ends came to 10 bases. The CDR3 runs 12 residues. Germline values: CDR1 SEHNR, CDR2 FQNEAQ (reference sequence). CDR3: CASSSQGLEQFI. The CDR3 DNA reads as TGTGCCAGCAGCTCACAGGGACTTGAGCAGTTCATC.

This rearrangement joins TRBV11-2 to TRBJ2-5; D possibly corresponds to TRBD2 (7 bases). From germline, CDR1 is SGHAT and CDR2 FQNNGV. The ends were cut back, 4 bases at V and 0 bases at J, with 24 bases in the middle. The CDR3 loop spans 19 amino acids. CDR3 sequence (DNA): TGTGCCAGCAGCTCATCTGCGGGGGCCCGTTTAGTGTACCAAGAGACCCAGTACTTC. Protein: CASSSSAGARLVYQETQYF.

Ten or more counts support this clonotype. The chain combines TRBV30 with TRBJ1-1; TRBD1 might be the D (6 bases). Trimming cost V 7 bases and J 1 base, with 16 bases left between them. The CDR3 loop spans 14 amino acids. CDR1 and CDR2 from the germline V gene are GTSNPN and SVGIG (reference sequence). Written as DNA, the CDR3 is TGTGCCTCGGAGGGCAGGGGATGGAACACTGAAGCTTTCTTT. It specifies CASEGRGWNTEAFF.